This TCR beta chain was captured in a study of T cells after somatic rescue of genetic block. CDR1 is ENHRY, CDR2 SYGVKD, per germline. CDR3 length: 17 amino acids. Deletions cut 5 bases from V and 2 bases from J, with 18 bases between. Generated by immunoSEQ multiplex PCR, the TCRdb table keeps only in-frame clones and is missing some. The table records 7,500 or so clones, about 81% of them present only once. The sample holds a few counts of this clone. This chain uses TRBV10-3 with TRBJ2-2; TRBD1 might be the D (5 bases). The receptor's source is a boy aged 5-17 years. Sequenced: peripheral blood mononuclear cells (PBMCs). The CDR3 spells CAISPLLGQGNTGELFF. CDR3 nucleotide sequence: TGTGCCATCAGTCCCCTACTGGGGCAGGGAAACACCGGGGAGCTGTTTTTT.